This TCR beta chain emerged from a study of regulatory T cells in long-lasting Graves disease. CDR3-region Arm-PCR and iRepertoire HTBI primers produced the TCR beta libraries. Original methodology: Overall, samples carried approximately 60 TRBV and 13 to 15 TRBJ segments. One entry per CDR3 protein results from TCRdb running MiXCR on the multiplex PCR reads. The V and J calls and clone size are TCRdb's, not the authors'. Of some 250,000 distinct CDR3 sequences in the sample, 20% to 25% are singletons; the top ten hold around 14%. Time point indicated: newly diagnosed GD, antithyroid drugs for less than 3 months. The TCR library was prepared using RNA isolated from PBMCs. This clonotype was observed many times. Germline V gives CDR1 SGHNT, CDR2 YYREEE (reference sequence). The CDR3 runs 14 residues. V dropped 3 bases and J dropped 4 bases, with 13 bases sitting between them.

Specimen: peripheral blood mononuclear cells (PBMCs), collected at new diagnosis, from a patient treated with antithyroid drugs. The rearrangement joins TRBV5-4 to TRBJ2-5, with D perhaps TRBD2 (6 bases). This TCR was sampled from a female donor with Graves disease. CDR3 nucleotides: TGTGCCAGCAGCTACACCGGGAGTCCAGAGACCCAGTACTTC. Amino acids: CASSYTGSPETQYF. The variable domain in full, with the rest retrieved from reference TRBV5-4 and TRBJ2-5, is ETGVTQSPTHLIKTRGQQVTLRCSSQSGHNTVSWYQQALGQGPQFIFQYYREEENGRGNFPPRFSGLQFPNYSSELNVNALELDDSALYLCASSYTGSPETQYFGPGTRLLVL.